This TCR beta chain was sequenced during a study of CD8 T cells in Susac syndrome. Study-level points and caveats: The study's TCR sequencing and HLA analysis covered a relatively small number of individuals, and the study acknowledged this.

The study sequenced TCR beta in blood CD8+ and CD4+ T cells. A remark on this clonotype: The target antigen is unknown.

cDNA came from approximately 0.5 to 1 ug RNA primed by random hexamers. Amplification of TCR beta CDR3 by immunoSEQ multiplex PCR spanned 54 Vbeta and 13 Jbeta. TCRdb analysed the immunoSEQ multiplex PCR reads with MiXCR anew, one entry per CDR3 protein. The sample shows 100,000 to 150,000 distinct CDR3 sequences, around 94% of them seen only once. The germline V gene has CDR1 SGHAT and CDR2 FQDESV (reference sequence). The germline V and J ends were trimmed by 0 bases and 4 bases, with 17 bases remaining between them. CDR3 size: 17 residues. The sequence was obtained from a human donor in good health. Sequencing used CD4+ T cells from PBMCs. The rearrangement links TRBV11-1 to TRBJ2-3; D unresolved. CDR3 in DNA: TGTGCCAGCAGCTTAGCGGGAAGCACCCTGGGCCCAGATACGCAGTATTTT. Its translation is CASSLAGSTLGPDTQYF.